The 12 T cell receptor beta chains below all came from one sample that was sequenced in a study of early T cells in non-severe SARS-CoV-2 infection. MiXCR, run by TCRdb on the 5' RACE reads, gives a single entry per CDR3 protein. The sample records about 100,000 distinct CDR3 sequences, 13% being singletons. The specimen sequenced was whole blood. Source of these receptors: an adult who was a healthcare worker with PCR-confirmed SARS-CoV-2 infection or an uninfected control (not recorded which).

This clonotype was recorded at least ten times. V gene TRBV9 combines with J gene TRBJ2-7; TRBD2 matches at 8 bases. Germline loops: CDR1 SGDLS, CDR2 YYNGEE. CDR3 length: 15 residues. Germline trimming cut 0 bases from V and 3 bases from J; bases unmatched to any gene: 5. This CDR3 is CASSVGSLAGYEQYF. CDR3 DNA sequence: TGTGCCAGCAGCGTAGGTTCCCTAGCGGGCTACGAGCAGTACTTC.

The sample holds many counts of this clonotype. The chain recombines TRBV20-1 with TRBJ1-6; maybe TRBD1 (5 bases). Germline V CDR1 and CDR2: DFQATT, SNEGSKA (reference sequence). V lost 3 bases to trimming and J lost 8 bases, with 14 bases between them. This CDR3 has 14 amino acids. The CDR3 reads CSASIQGIHSPLHF. CDR3 nucleotide sequence: TGCAGTGCTAGTATCCAGGGAATACATTCACCCCTCCACTTT.

This clonotype has only a few counts. The chain joins TRBV14 to TRBJ1-3; TRBD1 might be the D (6 bases). V was trimmed by 4 bases and J by 0 bases, leaving 13 bases between them. The germline V gene has CDR1 SGHDN and CDR2 FVKESK. The length of the CDR3 is 16 residues. The CDR3 here is CASSRQGYYSGNTIYF. CDR3 DNA: TGTGCCAGCAGCCGCCAGGGGTACTACTCTGGAAACACCATATATTTT. Based on the CDR3 plus reference TRBV14 and TRBJ1-3, the full variable domain is EAGVTQFPSHSVIEKGQTVTLRCDPISGHDNLYWYRRVMGKEIKFLLHFVKESKQDESGMPNNRFLAERTGGTYSTLKVQPAELEDSGVYFCASSRQGYYSGNTIYFGEGSWLTVV.

The table lists this clonotype with a few counts. This chain connects TRBV28 to TRBJ2-5; 9 bases are shared with TRBD2. In germline, CDR1 is MDHEN, CDR2 SYDVKM. V dropped 8 bases and J dropped 4; count of bases not matched to a gene: 8. This CDR3 contains 14 residues. The DNA of the CDR3 is TGTGCCAGCTACCGCGGGGGGGCCGGAGAGACCCAGTACTTC. Encoded protein: CASYRGGAGETQYF. The variable domain in full, with the rest retrieved from reference TRBV28 and TRBJ2-5, is DVKVTQSSRYLVKRTGEKVFLECVQDMDHENMFWYRQDPGLGLRLIYFSYDVKMKEKGDIPEGYSVSREKKERFSLILESASTNQTSMYLCASYRGGAGETQYFGPGTRLLVL.

This clonotype was recorded many times. The chain joins TRBV11-2 to TRBJ2-7; no clear D. CDR1 is SGHAT, CDR2 FQNNGV, per germline. V lost 0 bases and J 3 bases, leaving 12 bases between the germline ends. This CDR3 has 15 residues. CDR3 amino acids: CASSLEIGPLYEQYF. CDR3 DNA: TGTGCCAGCAGCTTAGAGATCGGCCCCCTCTACGAGCAGTACTTC.

This clonotype occurred many times. The chain links TRBV7-2 to TRBJ2-2; TRBD1 agrees at 7 bases. CDR1 is SGHTA, CDR2 FQGNSA, per germline. This CDR3 region has 15 residues. V was pared by 6 bases and J by 4 bases, with 8 bases of the junction left unmatched. CDR3 in DNA: TGTGCCAGCAGACGGGACAGAAGCTCCACCGGGGAGCTGTTTTTT. Residues: CASRRDRSSTGELFF.

In regard to this clonotype: A read error is possible here, since a much larger clone lies one base away. V usage is TRBV12-3 or TRBV12-4 and J usage is TRBJ2-1; D could derive from TRBD1 or TRBD2 (5 bases each). The CDR3 is made up of 15 amino acids. The CDR3 DNA reads as TGTACCAGCAGTTTCGCCCAAAAGGGACACAATGAGCAGTTCTTC. It yields the protein CTSSFAQKGHNEQFF.

This clonotype was seen a handful of times. The chain links TRBV6-2 or TRBV6-3 to TRBJ2-2; D remains ambiguous. Trimming took 5 bases from V and 2 from J, leaving 6 bases between them. The CDR3 is 13 residues long. Germline V gene sequence: CDR1 MNHEY, CDR2 SVGEGT. CDR3 in DNA: TGTGCCAGCAGTGCAGCCAACACCGGGGAGCTGTTTTTT. It yields the protein CASSAANTGELFF.

This clonotype showed up just a few times. CDR3 coding DNA: TGCAGCGTTGAAGGGGTAACTGCAGGGGTTGGGGAGCAGTTCTTC. Protein product: CSVEGVTAGVGEQFF. The rearrangement uses TRBV29-1 and TRBJ2-1, with D perhaps TRBD1 (6 bases). The V end was cut by 1 base, the J end by 10 bases, with 20 bases between. Germline values: CDR1 SQVTM, CDR2 ANQGSEA. This CDR3 is built from 15 residues.

This clonotype was found many times. This rearrangement joins TRBV11-2 to TRBJ2-1; 8 bases align to TRBD2. The germline V gene has CDR1 SGHAT and CDR2 FQNNGV. The CDR3 length is 14 residues. Losses at the gene ends were 6 bases for V and 7 bases for J; bases not matched to a gene: 8. The CDR3 DNA sequence: TGTGCCAGCAGTCAGAGAGGACTAGCAAATGAGCAGTTCTTC. It yields the protein CASSQRGLANEQFF.

This clonotype has a handful of counts. The V call is TRBV25-1, the J call TRBJ1-4, with D hard to call. Germline V gene sequence: CDR1 MGHDK, CDR2 SYGVNS. There are 16 residues in the CDR3. V was cut by 1 base and J by 7 bases, with 16 bases left in between. DNA of the CDR3: TGTGCCAGCAGTGAATTCACTTTGAGCGGCGGTGAAAAACTGTTTTTT. Protein: CASSEFTLSGGEKLFF.

This clonotype was found many times. The chain carries TRBV3-1 and TRBJ1-4; 9 bases are shared with TRBD1. Germline values: CDR1 LGHDT, CDR2 YNNKEL (reference sequence). Trimming at V came to 1 base and at J to 8 bases, leaving 14 bases not matched to a gene. The CDR3 runs 18 residues. CDR3 sequence reads: CASSQVSGTGFRMEKLFF. In DNA form, the CDR3 reads TGTGCCAGCAGCCAAGTCTCCGGGACAGGGTTTCGAATGGAAAAACTGTTTTTT.